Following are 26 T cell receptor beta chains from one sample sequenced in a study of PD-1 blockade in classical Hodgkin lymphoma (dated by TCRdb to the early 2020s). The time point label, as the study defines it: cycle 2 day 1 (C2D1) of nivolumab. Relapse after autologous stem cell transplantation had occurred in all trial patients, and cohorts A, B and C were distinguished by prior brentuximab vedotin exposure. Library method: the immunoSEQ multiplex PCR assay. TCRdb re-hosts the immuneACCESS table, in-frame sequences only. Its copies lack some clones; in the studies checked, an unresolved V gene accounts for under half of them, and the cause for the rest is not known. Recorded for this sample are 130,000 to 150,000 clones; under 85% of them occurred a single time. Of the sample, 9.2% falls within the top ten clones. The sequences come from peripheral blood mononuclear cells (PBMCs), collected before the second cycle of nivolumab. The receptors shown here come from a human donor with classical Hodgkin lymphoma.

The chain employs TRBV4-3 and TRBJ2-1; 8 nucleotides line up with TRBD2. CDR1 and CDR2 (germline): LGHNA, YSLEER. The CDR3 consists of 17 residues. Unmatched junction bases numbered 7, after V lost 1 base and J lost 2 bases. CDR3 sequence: CASSQGLGRATYNEQFF. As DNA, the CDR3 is TGCGCCAGCAGCCAAGGACTCGGGAGGGCCACCTACAATGAGCAGTTCTTC.

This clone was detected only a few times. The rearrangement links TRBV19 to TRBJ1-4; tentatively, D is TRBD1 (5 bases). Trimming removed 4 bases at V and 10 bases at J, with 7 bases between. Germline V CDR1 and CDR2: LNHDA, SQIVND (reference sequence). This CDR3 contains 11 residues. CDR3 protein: CASSTGGKLFF. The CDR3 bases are TGTGCCAGTAGTACCGGGGGAAAACTGTTTTTT.

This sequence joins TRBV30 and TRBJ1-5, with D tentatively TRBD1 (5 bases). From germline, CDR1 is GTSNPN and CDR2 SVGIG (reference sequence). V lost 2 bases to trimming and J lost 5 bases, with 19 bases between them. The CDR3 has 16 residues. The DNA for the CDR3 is TGTGCCTGGAGTCGGTTGGGATCGGGGGAGGATCAGCCCCAGCATTTT. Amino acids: CAWSRLGSGEDQPQHF.

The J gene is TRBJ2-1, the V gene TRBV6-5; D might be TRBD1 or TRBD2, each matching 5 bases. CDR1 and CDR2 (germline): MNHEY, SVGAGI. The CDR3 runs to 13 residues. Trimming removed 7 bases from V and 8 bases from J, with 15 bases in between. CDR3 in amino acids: CASTGSGRDEQFF. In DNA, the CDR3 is TGTGCCAGCACTGGATCGGGGCGGGATGAGCAGTTCTTC.

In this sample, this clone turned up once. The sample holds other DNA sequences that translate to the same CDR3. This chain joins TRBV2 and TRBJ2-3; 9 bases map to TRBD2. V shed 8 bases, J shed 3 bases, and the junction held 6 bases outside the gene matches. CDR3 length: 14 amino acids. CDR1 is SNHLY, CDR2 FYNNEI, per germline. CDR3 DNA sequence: TGTGCCAGCTCAGGGCTAGCGGGAACAGATACGCAGTATTTT. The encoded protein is CASSGLAGTDTQYF. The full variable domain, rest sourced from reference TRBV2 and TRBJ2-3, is EPEVTQTPSHQVTQMGQEVILRCVPISNHLYFYWYRQILGQKVEFLVSFYNNEISEKSEIFDDQFSVERPDGSNFTLKIRSTKLEDSAMYFCASSGLAGTDTQYFGPGTRLTVL.

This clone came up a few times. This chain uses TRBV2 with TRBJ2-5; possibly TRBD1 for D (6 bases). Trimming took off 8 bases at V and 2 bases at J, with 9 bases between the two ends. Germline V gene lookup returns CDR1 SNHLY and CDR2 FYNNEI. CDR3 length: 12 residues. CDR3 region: CASRQVQETQYF. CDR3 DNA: TGTGCCAGCCGACAGGTTCAAGAGACCCAGTACTTC.

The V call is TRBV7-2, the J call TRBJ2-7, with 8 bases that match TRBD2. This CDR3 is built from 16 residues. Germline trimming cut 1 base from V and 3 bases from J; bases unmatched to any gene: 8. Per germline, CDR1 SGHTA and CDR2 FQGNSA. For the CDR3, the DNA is TGTGCCAGCAGCTTAGACTCGCGACTAGCGCACTACGAGCAGTACTTC. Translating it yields CASSLDSRLAHYEQYF. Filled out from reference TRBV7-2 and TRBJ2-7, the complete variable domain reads GAGVSQSPSNKVTEKGKDVELRCDPISGHTALYWYRQSLGQGLEFLIYFQGNSAPDKSGLPSDRFSAERTGGSVSTLTIQRTQQEDSAVYLCASSLDSRLAHYEQYFGPGTRLTVT.

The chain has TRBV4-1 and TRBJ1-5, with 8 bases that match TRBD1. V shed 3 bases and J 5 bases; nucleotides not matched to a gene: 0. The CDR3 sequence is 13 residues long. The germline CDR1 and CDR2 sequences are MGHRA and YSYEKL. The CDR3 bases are TGCGCCAGCAGCCAGGACAGGGATCAGCCCCAGCATTTT. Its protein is CASSQDRDQPQHF.

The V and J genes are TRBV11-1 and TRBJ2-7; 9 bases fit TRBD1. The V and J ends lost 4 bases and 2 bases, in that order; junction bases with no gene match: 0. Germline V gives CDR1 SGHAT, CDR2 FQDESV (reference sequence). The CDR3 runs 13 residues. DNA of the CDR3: TGTGCCAGCAGCTGGACAGGGGCCTACGAGCAGTACTTC. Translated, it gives CASSWTGAYEQYF.

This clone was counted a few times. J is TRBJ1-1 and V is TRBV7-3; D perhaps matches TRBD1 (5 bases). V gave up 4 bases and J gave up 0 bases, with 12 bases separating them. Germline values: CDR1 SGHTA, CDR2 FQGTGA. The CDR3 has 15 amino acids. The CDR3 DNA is TGTGCCAGCAGCTCCATCCTGGGGGTGAACACTGAAGCTTTCTTT. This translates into CASSSILGVNTEAFF.

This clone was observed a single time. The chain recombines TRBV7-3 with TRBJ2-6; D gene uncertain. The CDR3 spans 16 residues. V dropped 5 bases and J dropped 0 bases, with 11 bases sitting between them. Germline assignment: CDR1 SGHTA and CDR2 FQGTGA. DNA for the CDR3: TGTGCCAGCAGCGGCGGCAGGTACTCTGGGGCCAACGTCCTGACTTTC. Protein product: CASSGGRYSGANVLTF.

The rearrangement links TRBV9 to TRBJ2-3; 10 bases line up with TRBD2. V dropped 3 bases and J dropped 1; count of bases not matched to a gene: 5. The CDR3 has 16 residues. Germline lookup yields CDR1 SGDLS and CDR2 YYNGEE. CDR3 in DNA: TGTGCCAGCAGCGATCAGCGGGGGGGGCGCACAGATACGCAGTATTTT. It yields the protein CASSDQRGGRTDTQYF.

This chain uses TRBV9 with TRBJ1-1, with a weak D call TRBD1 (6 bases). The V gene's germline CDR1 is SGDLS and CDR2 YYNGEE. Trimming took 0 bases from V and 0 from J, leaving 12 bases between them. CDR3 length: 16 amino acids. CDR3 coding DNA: TGTGCCAGCAGCGTAGTGGAGGGGGTCATGAACACTGAAGCTTTCTTT. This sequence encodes CASSVVEGVMNTEAFF.

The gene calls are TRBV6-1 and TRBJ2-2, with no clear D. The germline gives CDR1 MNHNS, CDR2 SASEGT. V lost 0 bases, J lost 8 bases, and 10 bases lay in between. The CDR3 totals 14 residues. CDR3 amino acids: CASSEATYLGELFF. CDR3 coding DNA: TGTGCCAGCAGTGAAGCTACCTACTTGGGGGAGCTGTTTTTT.

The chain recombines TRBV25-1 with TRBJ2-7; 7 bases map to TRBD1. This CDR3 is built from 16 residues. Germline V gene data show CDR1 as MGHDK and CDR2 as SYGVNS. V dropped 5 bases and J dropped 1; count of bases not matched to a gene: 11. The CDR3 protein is CASSSIGAGGSYEQYF. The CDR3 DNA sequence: TGTGCCAGCAGTTCCATAGGGGCAGGGGGTTCCTACGAGCAGTACTTC.

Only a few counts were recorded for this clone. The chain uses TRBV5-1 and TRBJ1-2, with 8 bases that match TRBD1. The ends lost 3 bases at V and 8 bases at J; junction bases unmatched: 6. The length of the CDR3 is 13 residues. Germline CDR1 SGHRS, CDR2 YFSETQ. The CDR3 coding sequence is TGCGCCAGCAGCTATACAGGGGGTTCGGGCTACACCTTC. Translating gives CASSYTGGSGYTF.

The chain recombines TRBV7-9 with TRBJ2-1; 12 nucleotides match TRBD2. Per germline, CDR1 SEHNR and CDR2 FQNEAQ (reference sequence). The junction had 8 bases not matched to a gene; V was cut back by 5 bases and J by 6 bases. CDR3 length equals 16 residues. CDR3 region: CASSPKTSGSLNEQFF. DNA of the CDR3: TGTGCCAGCAGCCCCAAGACTAGCGGGAGTCTCAATGAGCAGTTCTTC.

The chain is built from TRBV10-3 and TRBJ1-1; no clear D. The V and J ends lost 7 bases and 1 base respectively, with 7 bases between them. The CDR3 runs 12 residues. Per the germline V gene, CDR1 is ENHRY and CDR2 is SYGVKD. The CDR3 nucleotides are TGTGCCATCACTCGGGGGAACACTGAAGCTTTCTTT. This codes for CAITRGNTEAFF.

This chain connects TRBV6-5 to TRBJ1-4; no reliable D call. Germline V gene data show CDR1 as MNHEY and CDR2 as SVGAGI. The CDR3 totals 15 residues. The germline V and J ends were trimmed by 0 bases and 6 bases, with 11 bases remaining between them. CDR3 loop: CASSYSGYADEKLFF. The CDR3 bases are TGTGCCAGCAGTTACTCGGGGTATGCAGATGAAAAACTGTTTTTT.

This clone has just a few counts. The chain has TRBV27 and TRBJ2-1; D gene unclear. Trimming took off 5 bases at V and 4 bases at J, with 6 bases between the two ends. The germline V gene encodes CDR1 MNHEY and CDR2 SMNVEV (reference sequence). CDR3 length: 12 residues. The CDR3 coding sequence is TGTGCCAGCAGTCCCCGGTACAATGAGCAGTTCTTC. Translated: CASSPRYNEQFF.

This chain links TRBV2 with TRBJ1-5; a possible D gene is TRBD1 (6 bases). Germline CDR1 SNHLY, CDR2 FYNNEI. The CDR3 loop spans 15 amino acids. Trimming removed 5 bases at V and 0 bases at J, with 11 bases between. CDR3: CASSRTGHSNQPQHF. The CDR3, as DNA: TGTGCCAGCAGTAGAACAGGGCATAGCAATCAGCCCCAGCATTTT.

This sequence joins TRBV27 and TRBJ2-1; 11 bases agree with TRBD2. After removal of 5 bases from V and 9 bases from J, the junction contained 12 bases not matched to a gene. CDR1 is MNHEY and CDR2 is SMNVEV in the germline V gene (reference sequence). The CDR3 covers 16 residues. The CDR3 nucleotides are TGTGCCAGCAGTCATCACACGCGACTAGCGGGAACTGAGCAGTTCTTC. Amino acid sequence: CASSHHTRLAGTEQFF.

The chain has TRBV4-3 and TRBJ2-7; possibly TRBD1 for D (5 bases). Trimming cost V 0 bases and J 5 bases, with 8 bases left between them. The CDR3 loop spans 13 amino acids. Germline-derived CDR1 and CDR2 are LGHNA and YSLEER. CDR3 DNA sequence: TGCGCCAGCAGCCAAGATTTCAGGGACGAGCAGTACTTC. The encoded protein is CASSQDFRDEQYF.

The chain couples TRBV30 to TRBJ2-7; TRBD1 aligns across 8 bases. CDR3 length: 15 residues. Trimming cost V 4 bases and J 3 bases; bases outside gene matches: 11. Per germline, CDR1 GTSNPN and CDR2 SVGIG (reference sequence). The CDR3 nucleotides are TGTGCCTGGACGACCGGGACAGGAATAAGCTACGAGCAGTACTTC. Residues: CAWTTGTGISYEQYF. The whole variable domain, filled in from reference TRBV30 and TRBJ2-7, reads SQTIHQWPATLVQPVGSPLSLECTVEGTSNPNLYWYRQAAGRGLQLLFYSVGIGQISSEVPQNLSASRPQDRQFILSSKKLLLSDSGFYLCAWTTGTGISYEQYFGPGTRLTVT.

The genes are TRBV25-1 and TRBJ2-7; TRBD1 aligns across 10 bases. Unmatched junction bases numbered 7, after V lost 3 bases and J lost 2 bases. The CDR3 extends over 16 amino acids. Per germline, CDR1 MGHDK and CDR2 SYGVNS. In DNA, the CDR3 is TGTGCCAGCAGTGATCCCCGACAGGGGGCGGCCTACGAGCAGTACTTC. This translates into CASSDPRQGAAYEQYF.

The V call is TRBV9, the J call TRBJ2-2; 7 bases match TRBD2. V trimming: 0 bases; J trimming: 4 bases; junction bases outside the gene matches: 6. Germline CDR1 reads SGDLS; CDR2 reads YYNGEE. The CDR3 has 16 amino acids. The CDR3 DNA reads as TGTGCCAGCAGCGTAGGCGGACTAGATGTCACCGGGGAGCTGTTTTTT. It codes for CASSVGGLDVTGELFF. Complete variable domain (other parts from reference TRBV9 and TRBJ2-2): DSGVTQTPKHLITATGQRVTLRCSPRSGDLSVYWYQQSLDQGLQFLIQYYNGEERAKGNILERFSAQQFPDLHSELNLSSLELGDSALYFCASSVGGLDVTGELFFGEGSRLTVL.